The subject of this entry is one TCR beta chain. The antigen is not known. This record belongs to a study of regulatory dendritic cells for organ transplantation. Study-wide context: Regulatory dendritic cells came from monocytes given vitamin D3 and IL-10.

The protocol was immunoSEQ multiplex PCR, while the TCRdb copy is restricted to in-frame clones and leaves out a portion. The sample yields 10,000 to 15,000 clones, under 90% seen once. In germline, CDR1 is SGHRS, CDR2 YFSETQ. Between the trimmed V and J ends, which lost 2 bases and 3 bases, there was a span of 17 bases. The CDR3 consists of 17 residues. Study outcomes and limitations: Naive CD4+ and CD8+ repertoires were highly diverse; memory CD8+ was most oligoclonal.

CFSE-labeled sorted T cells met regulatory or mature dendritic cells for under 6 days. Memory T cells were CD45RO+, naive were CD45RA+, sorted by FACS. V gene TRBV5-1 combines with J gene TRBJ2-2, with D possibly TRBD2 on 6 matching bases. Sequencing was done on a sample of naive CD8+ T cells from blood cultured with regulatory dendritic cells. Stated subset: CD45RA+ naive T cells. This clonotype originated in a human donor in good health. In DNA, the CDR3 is TGCGCCAGCAGCTTTGAGGAGGGAGTTCGCGACACCGGGGAGCTGTTTTTT. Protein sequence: CASSFEEGVRDTGELFF. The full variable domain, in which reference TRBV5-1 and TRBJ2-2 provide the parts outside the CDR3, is KAGVTQTPRYLIKTRGQQVTLSCSPISGHRSVSWYQQTPGQGLQFLFEYFSETQRNKGNFPGRFSGRQFSNSRSEMNVSTLELGDSALYLCASSFEEGVRDTGELFFGEGSRLTVL.